This passage covers 5 T cell receptor beta chains from one sample sequenced in a study of cytomegalovirus exposure and HLA in healthy donors. With 60 Vbeta and 13 Jbeta primers, the PCR was carried out. The data were produced by immunoSEQ multiplex PCR, yet TCRdb's version contains in-frame clones alone and is incomplete. The sample consists of 150,000 to 200,000 clones, around 80% of them appearing once. The sequenced sample consisted of PBMCs. All receptors derive from a male donor in good health and CMV-seropositive.

The rearrangement joins TRBV5-1 to TRBJ2-3; 7 nucleotides line up with TRBD2. The length of the CDR3 is 16 residues. Germline assignment: CDR1 SGHRS and CDR2 YFSETQ. V shed 4 bases and J 4 bases; nucleotides not matched to a gene: 12. The chain's CDR3 is CASSRVGGIGADTQYF. The CDR3 DNA is TGCGCCAGCAGCAGGGTGGGAGGGATAGGTGCAGATACGCAGTATTTT.

The chain couples TRBV27 to TRBJ1-1, with D unresolved. The ends were cut back, 3 bases at V and 0 bases at J, with 8 bases in the middle. Germline CDR1 and CDR2: MNHEY and SMNVEV (reference sequence). This CDR3 is 14 amino acids long. This CDR3 reads CASSFHRLNTEAFF. The CDR3 region has the DNA TGTGCCAGCAGTTTCCACAGACTGAACACTGAAGCTTTCTTT.

This clone was detected once. The chain has TRBV6-6 and TRBJ1-1, with D unresolved. This CDR3 is built from 15 residues. Germline V lookup: CDR1 MNHNY, CDR2 SVGAGI (reference sequence). V was trimmed by 1 base and J by 1 base, leaving 10 bases between them. In nucleotides, the CDR3 is TGTGCCAGCAGTTACTTCGGGGTTACGAACACTGAAGCTTTCTTT. Its protein is CASSYFGVTNTEAFF.

This clone was counted a single time. J is TRBJ2-2 and V is TRBV14; D unclear. V was clipped by 1 base and J by 7 bases, with 4 bases between them. The CDR3 covers 12 residues. The germline V gene encodes CDR1 SGHDN and CDR2 FVKESK. As DNA, the CDR3 is TGTGCCAGCAGCCAAGCCATCGGGGAGCTGTTTTTT. Translation gives CASSQAIGELFF.

The CDR3 bases are TGCGCCAGCAGCTTTAACAGGGGAAAAAATGAAAAACTGTTTTTT. Protein: CASSFNRGKNEKLFF. The chain links TRBV5-1 to TRBJ1-4, with 7 bases identical to TRBD1. CDR1 SGHRS and CDR2 YFSETQ come from the germline V gene. This CDR3 region has 15 residues. J lost 5 bases, V lost 2 bases, and 6 bases had no gene match.